The T cell receptor (beta chain) described here comes from a study of T cells in Graves' hyperthyroidism and ophthalmopathy (dated by TCRdb to about 2019). With regard to the full study: Peripheral blood samples were taken at the time of initial diagnosis, prior to any treatment. In more than 5 Graves' hyperthyroidism patients, the study also compared T-cell repertoires from thyroid tissue with T-cell repertoires from blood. Once sampling was done, hyperthyroidism patients were given methimazole at a starting dose of 30 mg daily, whereas ophthalmopathy patients were given high-dose intravenous methylprednisolone. To identify TCR V-J signatures that set the groups apart, the researchers used a discovery cohort of 100 patients, made up of 40 to 45 with Graves' ophthalmopathy and about 60 with stable Graves' hyperthyroidism. The paper reports TCR Vbeta CDR3 sequencing of some 140 peripheral blood samples: around 45 ophthalmopathy, about 75 hyperthyroidism and approximately 17 progressor patients. Prospective prediction of ophthalmopathy was tested in an independent validation cohort of approximately 19 hyperthyroidism patients and 17 patients who later progressed to ophthalmopathy. The 100 or so discovery patients were randomly divided into training and test sets at a 7:3 ratio. Results and caveats for the whole study, not just this receptor: No statistical method was used to set the sample size in advance, and investigators knew the group allocation. Ophthalmopathy was separated from stable hyperthyroidism by a 13 V-J signature model, with roughly 88% sensitivity and about 81% specificity obtained in cross-validation and 80%/75% obtained in testing. In validation, the model predicted progression to ophthalmopathy with around 71% sensitivity and about 73% specificity, a median of approximately 6.5 months before onset. Most expanded thyroid clonotypes (frequency above 0.001) were also found in blood, which suggests that blood repertoires may mirror thyroid immune responses.

In the ophthalmopathy patients, disease was moderately to severely active, with a Clinical Activity Score of 3 or more, a NOSPECS grade of 4 or more, and a duration of less than 3 months. Exclusion was applied to patients with uncontrolled infections, other autoimmune diseases, pregnancy or lactation. Diagnoses were established on the basis of clinical symptoms, serum thyroxine and TRAb, thyroid ultrasound, and orbital computed tomography. Ficoll-Paque density gradient centrifugation was used to isolate PBMCs from 8.5 to 10 ml of fresh peripheral blood. Total RNA was extracted using Trizol reagent, and RNA quality was assessed on an Agilent 2100 Bioanalyzer. TCR beta CDR3 regions were amplified from RNA transcripts. For the first round of RT-PCR on the TCR CDR3, the HTBI primer set was used together with the Qiagen OneStep RT-PCR kit. The libraries were constructed in a second round of multiplex PCR and then size-selected and purified. Sequencing of the libraries was done on an Illumina HiSeq2000 using paired-end 100 bp reads. Per the source publication's procedure: Raw data were processed with SOAPnuke, discarding reads with adapters, uncalled bases, mean Phred below 15, or no exact constant-primer or identifier match. COPE v1.2.5 was used to merge high-quality paired reads, and clonotypes were defined as unique nucleotide sequences. MiTCR v1.1 was used to align the clonotypes against IMGT TRBV, TRBD and TRBJ reference segments. Analysis was restricted to V-J combinations with a frequency above 0.0001, which covered approximately 99% of repertoires. A TCS score was defined as the ratio between F50 (clonal expansion) and ExV (chaos), using BLOSUM62-based TCRdist between CDR3 peptides within each V-J. Welch's t-statistics and random forest reduced roughly 540 V-J features to 13, which were used in a naive Bayes classifier (R e1071). In-frame beta chains were kept once TCRdb had trimmed the public reads at Q25 with fastp and called clones with MiXCR. Identical CDR3 proteins give one entry, which carries the most common genes and DNA. In this record, the V and J calls reflect TCRdb's handling and not the investigators' own analysis. This sample gives roughly 600,000 distinct CDR3 sequences in total; around 15% of them show up just once. Around an eighth of the sample is in the top ten clones.

Looking up the germline V gene yields CDR1 SGHVS and CDR2 FQNEAQ. Its CDR3 holds 14 amino acids, cysteine through phenylalanine. CDR3 DNA only is kept here, 42 bases in frame from base 1. The V end loses 5 bases and the J end loses 6 bases, and a stretch of 14 bases separates them. With regard to this clonotype: This clone's antigen is unknown. No qualities accompany the bases; no much larger clone lies one base away.

The clonotype comes from a woman aged 50 to 60 with Graves' ophthalmopathy. Sequenced: blood. The V and J genes are TRBV7-8 and TRBJ1-5; no D segment can be confidently identified. The bases are TGTGCCAGCAGCAAACTTGCGGGTTTTCAGCCCCAGCATTTT. Translated, it reads CASSKLAGFQPQHF. This CDR3, with the reference TRBV7-8 and TRBJ1-5 proteins standing in past its ends, gives the full variable domain GAGVSQSPRYKVAKRGQDVALRCDPISGHVSLFWYQQALGQGPEFLTYFQNEAQLDKSGLPSDRFFAERPEGSVSTLKIQRTQQEDSAVYLCASSKLAGFQPQHFGDGTRLSIL.